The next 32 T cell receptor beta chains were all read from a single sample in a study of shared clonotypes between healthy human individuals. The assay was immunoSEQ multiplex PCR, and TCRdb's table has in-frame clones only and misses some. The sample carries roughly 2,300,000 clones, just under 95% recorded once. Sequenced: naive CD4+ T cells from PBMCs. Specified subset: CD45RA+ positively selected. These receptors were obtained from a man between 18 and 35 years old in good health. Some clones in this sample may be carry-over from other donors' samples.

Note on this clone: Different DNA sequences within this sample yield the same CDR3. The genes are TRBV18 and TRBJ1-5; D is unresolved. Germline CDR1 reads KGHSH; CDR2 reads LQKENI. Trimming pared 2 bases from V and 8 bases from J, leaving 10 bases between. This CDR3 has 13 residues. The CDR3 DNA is TGTGCCAGCTCACCAAAAGGAGATGAGCCCCAGCATTTT. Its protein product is CASSPKGDEPQHF.

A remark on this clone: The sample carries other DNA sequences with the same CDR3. CDR3 protein: CASSLVAGAYNEQFF. CDR3 DNA sequence: TGCGCCAGCAGCTTGGTAGCGGGAGCCTACAATGAGCAGTTCTTC. The chain joins TRBV5-1 to TRBJ2-1, with 9 bases matching TRBD2. Losses at the gene ends were 0 bases for V and 2 bases for J; bases not matched to a gene: 0. The V gene's germline CDR1 is SGHRS and CDR2 YFSETQ. CDR3 length: 15 amino acids.

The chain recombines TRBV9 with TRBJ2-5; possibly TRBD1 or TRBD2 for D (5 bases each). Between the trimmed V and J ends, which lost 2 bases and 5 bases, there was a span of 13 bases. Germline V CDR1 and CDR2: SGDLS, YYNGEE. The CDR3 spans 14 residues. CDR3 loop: CASSVGTPRETQYF. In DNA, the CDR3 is TGTGCCAGCAGCGTCGGGACCCCGAGGGAGACCCAGTACTTC.

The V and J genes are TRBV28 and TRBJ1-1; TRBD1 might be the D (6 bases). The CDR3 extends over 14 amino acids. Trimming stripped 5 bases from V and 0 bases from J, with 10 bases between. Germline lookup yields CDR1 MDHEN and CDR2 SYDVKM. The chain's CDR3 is CASSRTALNTEAFF. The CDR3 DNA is TGTGCCAGCAGTCGGACAGCTTTGAACACTGAAGCTTTCTTT.

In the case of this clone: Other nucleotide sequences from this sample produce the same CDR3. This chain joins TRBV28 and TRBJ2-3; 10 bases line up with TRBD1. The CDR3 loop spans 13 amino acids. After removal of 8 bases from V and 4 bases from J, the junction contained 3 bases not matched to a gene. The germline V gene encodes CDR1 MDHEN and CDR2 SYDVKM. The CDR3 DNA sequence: TGTGCCAGCGGGGACAGGGGCCCAGATACGCAGTATTTT. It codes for CASGDRGPDTQYF.

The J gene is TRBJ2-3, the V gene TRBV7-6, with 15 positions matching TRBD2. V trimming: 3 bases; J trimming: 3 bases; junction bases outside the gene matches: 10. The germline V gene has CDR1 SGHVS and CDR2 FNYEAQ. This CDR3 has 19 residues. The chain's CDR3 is CASSFTLPGLAGGTDTQYF. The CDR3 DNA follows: TGTGCCAGCAGCTTTACGCTACCGGGACTAGCGGGAGGAACAGATACGCAGTATTTT.

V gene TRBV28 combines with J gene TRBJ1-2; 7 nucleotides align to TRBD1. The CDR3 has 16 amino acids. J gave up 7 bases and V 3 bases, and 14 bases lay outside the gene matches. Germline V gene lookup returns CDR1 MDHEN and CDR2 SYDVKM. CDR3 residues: CASSFDREGLTSGYTF. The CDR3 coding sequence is TGTGCCAGCAGTTTCGACAGGGAGGGACTGACTTCTGGCTACACCTTC.

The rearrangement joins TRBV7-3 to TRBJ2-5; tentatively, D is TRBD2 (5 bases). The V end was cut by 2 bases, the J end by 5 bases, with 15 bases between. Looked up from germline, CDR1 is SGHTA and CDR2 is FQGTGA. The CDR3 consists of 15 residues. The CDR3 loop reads CASSLVRGTTETQYF. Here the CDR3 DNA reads TGTGCCAGCAGCTTAGTCCGGGGAACAACGGAGACCCAGTACTTC.

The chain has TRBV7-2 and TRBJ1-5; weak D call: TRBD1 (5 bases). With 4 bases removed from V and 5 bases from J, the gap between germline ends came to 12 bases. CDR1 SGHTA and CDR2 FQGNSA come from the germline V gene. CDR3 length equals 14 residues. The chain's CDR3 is CASSWGGDHQPQHF. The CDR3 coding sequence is TGTGCCAGCAGCTGGGGGGGGGACCATCAGCCCCAGCATTTT.

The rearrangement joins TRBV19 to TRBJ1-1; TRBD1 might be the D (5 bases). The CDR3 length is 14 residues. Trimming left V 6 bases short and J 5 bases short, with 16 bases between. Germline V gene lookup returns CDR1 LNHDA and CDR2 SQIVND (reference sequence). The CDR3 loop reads CASRRGGVGTEAFF. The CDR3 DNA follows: TGTGCCAGTAGACGCGGGGGAGTTGGAACTGAAGCTTTCTTT.

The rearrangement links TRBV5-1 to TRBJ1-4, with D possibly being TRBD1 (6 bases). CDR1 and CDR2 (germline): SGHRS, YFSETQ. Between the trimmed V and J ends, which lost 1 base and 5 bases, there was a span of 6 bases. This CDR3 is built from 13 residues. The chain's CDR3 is CASSLTGNEKLFF. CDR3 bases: TGCGCCAGCAGCTTGACAGGGAATGAAAAACTGTTTTTT.

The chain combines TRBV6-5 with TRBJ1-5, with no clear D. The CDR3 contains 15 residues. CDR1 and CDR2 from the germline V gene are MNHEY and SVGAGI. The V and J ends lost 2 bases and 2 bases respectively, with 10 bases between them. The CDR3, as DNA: TGTGCCAGCAGTTACAAGGCCGCCGGCAATCAGCCCCAGCATTTT. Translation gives CASSYKAAGNQPQHF.

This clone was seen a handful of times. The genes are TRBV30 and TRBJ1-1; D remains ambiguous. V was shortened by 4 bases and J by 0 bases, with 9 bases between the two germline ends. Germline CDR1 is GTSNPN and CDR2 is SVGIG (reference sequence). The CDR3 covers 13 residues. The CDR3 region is CAWMRQMNTEAFF. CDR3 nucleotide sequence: TGTGCCTGGATGCGGCAAATGAACACTGAAGCTTTCTTT.

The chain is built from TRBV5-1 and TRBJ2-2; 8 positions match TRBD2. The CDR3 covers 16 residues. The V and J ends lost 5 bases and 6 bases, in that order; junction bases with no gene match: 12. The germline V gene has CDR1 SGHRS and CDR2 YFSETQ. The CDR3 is CASRHETSAGSGELFF. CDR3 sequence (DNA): TGCGCCAGCAGACACGAGACTAGCGCGGGATCCGGGGAGCTGTTTTTT.

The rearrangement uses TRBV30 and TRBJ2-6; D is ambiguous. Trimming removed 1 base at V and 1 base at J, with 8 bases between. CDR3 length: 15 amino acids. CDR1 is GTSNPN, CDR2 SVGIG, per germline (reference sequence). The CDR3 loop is CAWSALASGANVLTF. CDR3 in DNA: TGTGCCTGGAGTGCCCTCGCATCTGGGGCCAACGTCCTGACTTTC.

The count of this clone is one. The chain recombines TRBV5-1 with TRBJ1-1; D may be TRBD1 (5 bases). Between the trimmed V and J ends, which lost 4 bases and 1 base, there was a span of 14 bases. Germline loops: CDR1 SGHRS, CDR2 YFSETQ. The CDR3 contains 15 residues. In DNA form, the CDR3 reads TGCGCCAGCAGCCTGGAACAGGTCAGGAACACTGAAGCTTTCTTT. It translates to CASSLEQVRNTEAFF.

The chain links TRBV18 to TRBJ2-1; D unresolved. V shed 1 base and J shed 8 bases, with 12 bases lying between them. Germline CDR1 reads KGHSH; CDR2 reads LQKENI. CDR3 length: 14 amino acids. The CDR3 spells CASSPRPTNDEQFF. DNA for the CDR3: TGTGCCAGCTCACCACGCCCGACGAACGATGAGCAGTTCTTC.

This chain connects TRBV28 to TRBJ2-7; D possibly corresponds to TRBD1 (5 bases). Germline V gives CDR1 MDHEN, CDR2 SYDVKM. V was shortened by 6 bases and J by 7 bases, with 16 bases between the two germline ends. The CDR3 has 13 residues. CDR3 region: CASRNRFRTEQYF. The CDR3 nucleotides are TGTGCCAGCAGGAACAGGTTCCGCACGGAGCAGTACTTC.

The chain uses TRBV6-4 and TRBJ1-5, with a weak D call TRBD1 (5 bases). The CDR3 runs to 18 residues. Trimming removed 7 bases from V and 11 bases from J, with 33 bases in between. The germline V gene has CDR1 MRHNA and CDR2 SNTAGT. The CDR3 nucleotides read TGTGCCAGCACCTCGACGGGCCAGGGTGGTGGTGCAAGTTTGGCCCAGCATTTT. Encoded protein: CASTSTGQGGGASLAQHF.

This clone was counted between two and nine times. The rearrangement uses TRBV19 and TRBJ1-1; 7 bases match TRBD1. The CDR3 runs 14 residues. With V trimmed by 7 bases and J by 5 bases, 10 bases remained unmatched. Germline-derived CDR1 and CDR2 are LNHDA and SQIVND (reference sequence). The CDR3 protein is CASKSTGAGTEAFF. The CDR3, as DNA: TGTGCCAGTAAGTCCACAGGGGCGGGAACTGAAGCTTTCTTT.

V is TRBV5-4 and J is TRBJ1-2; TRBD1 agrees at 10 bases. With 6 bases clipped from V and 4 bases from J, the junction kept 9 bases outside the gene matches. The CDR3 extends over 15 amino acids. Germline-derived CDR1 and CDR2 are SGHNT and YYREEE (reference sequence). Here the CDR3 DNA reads TGTGCCAGCAAGCCCGGGACAGGGGAGGTCTATGGCTACACCTTC. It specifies CASKPGTGEVYGYTF.

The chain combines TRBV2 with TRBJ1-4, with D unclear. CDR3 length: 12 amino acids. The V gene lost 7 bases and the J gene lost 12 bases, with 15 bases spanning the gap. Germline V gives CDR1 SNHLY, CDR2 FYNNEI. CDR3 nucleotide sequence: TGTGCCAGCAAGAGGAGCCGTCAGGAACTGTTTTTT. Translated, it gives CASKRSRQELFF.

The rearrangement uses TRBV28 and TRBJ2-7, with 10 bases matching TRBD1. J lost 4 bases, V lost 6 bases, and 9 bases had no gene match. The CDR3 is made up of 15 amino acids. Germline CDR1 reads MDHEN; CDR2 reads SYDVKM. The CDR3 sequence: CASSSPGTGEYEQYF. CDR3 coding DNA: TGTGCCAGCAGCTCGCCCGGGACAGGGGAGTACGAGCAGTACTTC.

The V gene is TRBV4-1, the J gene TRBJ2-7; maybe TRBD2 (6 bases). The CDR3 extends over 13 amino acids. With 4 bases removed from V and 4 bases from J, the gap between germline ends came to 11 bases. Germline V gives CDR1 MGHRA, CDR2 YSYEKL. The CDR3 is CASSPDGGYEQYF. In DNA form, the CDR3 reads TGCGCCAGCAGCCCCGATGGGGGGTACGAGCAGTACTTC.

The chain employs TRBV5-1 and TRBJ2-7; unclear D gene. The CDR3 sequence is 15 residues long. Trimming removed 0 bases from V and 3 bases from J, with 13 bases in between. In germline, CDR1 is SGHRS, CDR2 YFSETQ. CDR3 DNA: TGCGCCAGCAGCTTGGGTGGTAGTTGGTACTACGAGCAGTACTTC. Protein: CASSLGGSWYYEQYF.

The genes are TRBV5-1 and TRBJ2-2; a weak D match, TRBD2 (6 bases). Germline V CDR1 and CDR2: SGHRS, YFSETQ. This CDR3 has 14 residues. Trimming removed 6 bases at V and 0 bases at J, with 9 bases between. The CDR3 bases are TGCGCCAGCACGCGGGGTACGAACACCGGGGAGCTGTTTTTT. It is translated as CASTRGTNTGELFF.

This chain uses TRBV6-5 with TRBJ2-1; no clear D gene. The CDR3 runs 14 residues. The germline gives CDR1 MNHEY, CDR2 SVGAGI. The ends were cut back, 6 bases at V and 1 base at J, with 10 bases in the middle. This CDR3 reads CASRLGGSYNEQFF. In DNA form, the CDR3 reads TGTGCCAGCAGGCTAGGCGGTTCCTACAATGAGCAGTTCTTC.

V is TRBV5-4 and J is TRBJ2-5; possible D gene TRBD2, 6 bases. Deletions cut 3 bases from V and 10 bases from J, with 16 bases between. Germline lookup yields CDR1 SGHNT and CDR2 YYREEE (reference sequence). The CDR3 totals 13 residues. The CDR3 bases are TGTGCCAGCAGCTCGGGGGTTACTGGGAGCCAGTACTTC. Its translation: CASSSGVTGSQYF.

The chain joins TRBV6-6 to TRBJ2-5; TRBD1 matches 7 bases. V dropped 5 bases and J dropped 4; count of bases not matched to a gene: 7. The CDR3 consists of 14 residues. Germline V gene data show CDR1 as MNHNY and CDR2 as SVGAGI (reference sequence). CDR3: CASSPGTAGETQYF. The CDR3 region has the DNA TGTGCCAGCAGTCCCGGGACAGCAGGAGAGACCCAGTACTTC.

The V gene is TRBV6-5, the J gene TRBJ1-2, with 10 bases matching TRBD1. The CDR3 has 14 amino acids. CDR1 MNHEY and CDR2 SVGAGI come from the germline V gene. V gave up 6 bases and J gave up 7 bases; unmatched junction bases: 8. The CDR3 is CASRRQGASPGYTF. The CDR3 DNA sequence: TGTGCCAGCAGGAGACAGGGGGCGAGTCCTGGCTACACCTTC.

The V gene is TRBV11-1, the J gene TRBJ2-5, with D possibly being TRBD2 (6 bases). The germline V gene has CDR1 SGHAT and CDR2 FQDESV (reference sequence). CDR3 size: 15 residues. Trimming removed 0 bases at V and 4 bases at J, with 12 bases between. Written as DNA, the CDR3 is TGTGCCAGCAGCTTAGCGGGCGGGATTGGAGAGACCCAGTACTTC. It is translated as CASSLAGGIGETQYF.

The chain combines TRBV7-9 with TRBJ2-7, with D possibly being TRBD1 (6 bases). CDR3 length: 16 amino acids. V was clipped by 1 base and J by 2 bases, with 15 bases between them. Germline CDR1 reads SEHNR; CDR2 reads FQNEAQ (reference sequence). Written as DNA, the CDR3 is TGTGCCAGCAGCTTAGGCCCTCAGGGGACCGCCTACGAGCAGTACTTC. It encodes CASSLGPQGTAYEQYF.